In this sample, the clone carrying this TCR beta chain turned up once. The antigen is not known. The germline CDR1 and CDR2 sequences are SEHNR and FQNEAQ (reference sequence). This CDR3 has 14 amino acids. Trimming stripped 5 bases from V and 3 bases from J, with 13 bases between. Combining a sample-barcoded 5' primer with a J-beta primer mix, a second PCR ran for 7 to 11 cycles. Every single cDNA molecule received a tag from a template-switch adaptor with 12 random nucleotides. Paired-end reads containing CDR3 totaled no fewer than 3 million for each sample. TCRdb independently ran MiXCR on the 5' RACE reads; one entry per CDR3 protein. The table shows 780,000 or so distinct CDR3 sequences, with about 56% occurring only once. These data belong to a study of blood T cells in healthy people across ages. For the study at large: About one barcoded beta molecule per two T cells was the capture yield of template switching.

General study findings and limits: When set beside aged donors, long-lived donors presented more naive CD4+ cells and higher diversity.

Input material: blood. The V and J genes are TRBV7-9 and TRBJ2-5; a weak D match, TRBD2 (5 bases). The receptor was isolated from a man aged 40-50 years in good health. Here the CDR3 reads CASSVSERKETQYF. DNA for the CDR3: TGTGCCAGCAGCGTTAGTGAGCGGAAAGAGACCCAGTACTTC. The variable domain in full, completed from reference TRBV7-9 and TRBJ2-5, reads DTGVSQNPRHKITKRGQNVTFRCDPISEHNRLYWYRQTLGQGPEFLTYFQNEAQLEKSRLLSDRFSAERPKGSFSTLEIQRTEQGDSAMYLCASSVSERKETQYFGPGTRLLVL.